The 7 T cell receptor beta chains below were found in one sample sequenced in a study (dated by TCRdb to 2016 to 2017). The library was produced with RT-PCR. Data came from an Illumina MiSeq. TCRdb handled the public reads itself, with Q25 trimming in fastp and clone calling in MiXCR, and kept productive beta chains. Entries are consolidated by CDR3 protein sequence, retaining the most common genes and DNA. Here the sample has about 700,000 distinct CDR3 sequences; approximately 15% occur a single time. The ten largest clones take up just over 3.5% of the sample. The material sequenced was memory CD4+ T cells from blood. Every receptor here comes from a female donor in good health, serving as a healthy control.

The V call is TRBV15, the J call TRBJ1-3; weak D call: TRBD1 (6 bases). CDR3 length: 19 residues. Trimming took off 1 base at V and 2 bases at J, with 21 bases between the two ends. Germline CDR1 and CDR2: LNHNV and YYDKDF (reference sequence). CDR3 bases: TGTGCCACCAGCAGAGGGGTATTCGACAGGCCGGTTGCTGGAAACACCATATATTTT. Its translation is CATSRGVFDRPVAGNTIYF.

The genes are TRBV20-1 and TRBJ2-6, with D unresolved. Trimming cost V 8 bases and J 0 bases, with 11 bases left between them. Germline V gene lookup returns CDR1 DFQATT and CDR2 SNEGSKA (reference sequence). The CDR3 spans 14 residues. The CDR3 spells CSSRPPSGANVLTF. The CDR3 DNA follows: TGCAGTTCCCGTCCCCCCTCTGGGGCCAACGTCCTGACTTTC.

A few counts support this clonotype. V usage is TRBV12-3 or TRBV12-4 and J usage is TRBJ1-5; D is uncertain. Between the trimmed V and J ends, which lost 1 base and 9 bases, there was a span of 13 bases. The CDR3 length is 14 residues. Written as DNA, the CDR3 is TGTGCCAGCAGTTTAGAAATCACCGTGGGGCCCCAGCATTTT. It specifies CASSLEITVGPQHF.

There are many counts of this clonotype. The rearrangement links TRBV7-2 to TRBJ2-1, with unresolved D. The germline V and J ends were trimmed by 3 bases and 7 bases, with 7 bases remaining between them. The CDR3 is made up of 12 amino acids. Germline CDR1 and CDR2: SGHTA and FQGNSA. The CDR3 DNA reads as TGTGCCAGCAGCTTTGCCAGGAATGAGCAGTTCTTC. Translated, it gives CASSFARNEQFF.

The chain combines TRBV3-1 with TRBJ2-2; no definite D call. The germline V gene has CDR1 LGHDT and CDR2 YNNKEL (reference sequence). This CDR3 comprises 12 residues. V lost 2 bases and J lost 5, with 3 bases in between. Here the CDR3 DNA reads TGTGCCAGCAGCCAACCTACCGGGGAGCTGTTTTTT. Translated: CASSQPTGELFF.

The V call is TRBV27, the J call TRBJ2-3; TRBD2 matches 8 bases. The CDR3 covers 13 residues. Germline V gene data show CDR1 as MNHEY and CDR2 as SMNVEV (reference sequence). V dropped 5 bases and J dropped 6; count of bases not matched to a gene: 4. DNA for the CDR3: TGTGCCAGCAGTAGGACTAGCAGTGATACGCAGTATTTT. Protein sequence: CASSRTSSDTQYF.

Concerning this clonotype: A much larger clone differs from this one at a single base, so this may be a read error. This chain uses TRBV5-6 with TRBJ1-1, with D tentatively TRBD1 (5 bases). Germline values: CDR1 SGHDT, CDR2 YYEEEE. The V gene lost 1 base and the J gene lost 8 bases, with 12 bases spanning the gap. CDR3 length: 13 amino acids. The CDR3 loop reads CASSLSTGPEAFF. Here the CDR3 DNA reads TGTGCCAGCAGCTTGTCTACAGGACCCGAAGCTTTCTTT.